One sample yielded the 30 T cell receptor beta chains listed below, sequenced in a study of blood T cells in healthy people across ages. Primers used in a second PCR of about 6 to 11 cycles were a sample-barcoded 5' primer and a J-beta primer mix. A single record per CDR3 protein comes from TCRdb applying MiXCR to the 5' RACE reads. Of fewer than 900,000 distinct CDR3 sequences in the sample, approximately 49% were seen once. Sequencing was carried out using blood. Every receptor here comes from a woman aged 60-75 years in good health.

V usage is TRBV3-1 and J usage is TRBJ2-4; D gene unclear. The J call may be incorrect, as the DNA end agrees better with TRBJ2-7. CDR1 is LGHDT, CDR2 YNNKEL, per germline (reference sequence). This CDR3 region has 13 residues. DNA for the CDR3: TGTGCCAGCAGCCAAGTCCCCGTGGGCGAGCAGTACTTC. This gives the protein CASSQVPVGEQYF.

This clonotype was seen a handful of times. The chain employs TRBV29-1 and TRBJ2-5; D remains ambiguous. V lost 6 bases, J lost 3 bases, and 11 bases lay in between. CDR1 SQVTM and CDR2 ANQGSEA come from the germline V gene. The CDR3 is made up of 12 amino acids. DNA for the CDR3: TGCAGCGTCCATAGGAGCGAAGAGACCCAGTACTTC. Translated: CSVHRSEETQYF. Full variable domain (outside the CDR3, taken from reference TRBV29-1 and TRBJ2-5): SAVISQKPSRDICQRGTSLTIQCQVDSQVTMMFWYRQQPGQSLTLIATANQGSEATYESGFVIDKFPISRPNLTFSTLTVSNMSPEDSSIYLCSVHRSEETQYFGPGTRLLVL.

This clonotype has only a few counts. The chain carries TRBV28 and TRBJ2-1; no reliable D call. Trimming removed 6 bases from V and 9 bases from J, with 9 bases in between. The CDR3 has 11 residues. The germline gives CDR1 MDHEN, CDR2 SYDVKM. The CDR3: CASSRQREQFF. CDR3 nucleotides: TGTGCCAGCAGCCGCCAGCGTGAGCAGTTCTTC.

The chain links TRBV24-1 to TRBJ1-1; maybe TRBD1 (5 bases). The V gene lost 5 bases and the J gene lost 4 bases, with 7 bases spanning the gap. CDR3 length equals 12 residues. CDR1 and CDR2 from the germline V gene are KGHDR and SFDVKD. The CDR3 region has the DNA TGTGCCACCAGTGTGCAGGGCACTGAAGCTTTCTTT. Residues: CATSVQGTEAFF.

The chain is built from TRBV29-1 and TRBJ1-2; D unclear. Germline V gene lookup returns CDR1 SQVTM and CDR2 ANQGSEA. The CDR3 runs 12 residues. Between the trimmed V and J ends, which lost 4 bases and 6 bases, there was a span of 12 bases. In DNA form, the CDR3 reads TGCAGCGTTGGCGATTATAAGGATGGCTACACCTTC. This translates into CSVGDYKDGYTF.

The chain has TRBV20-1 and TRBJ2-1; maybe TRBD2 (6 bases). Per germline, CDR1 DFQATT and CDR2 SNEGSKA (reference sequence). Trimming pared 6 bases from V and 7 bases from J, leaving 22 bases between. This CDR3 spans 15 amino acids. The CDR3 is CSAFPGGKGLNEQFF. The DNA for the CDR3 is TGCAGTGCGTTCCCTGGAGGGAAGGGATTGAATGAGCAGTTCTTC.

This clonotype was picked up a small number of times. CDR3 nucleotide sequence: TGCAGTGCTAGAGATGATCGGATTAACTATGGCTACACCTTC. Protein product: CSARDDRINYGYTF. This chain joins TRBV20-1 and TRBJ1-2, with unresolved D. The CDR3 consists of 14 residues. Trimming took off 0 bases at V and 1 base at J, with 9 bases between the two ends. CDR1 and CDR2 from the germline V gene are DFQATT and SNEGSKA (reference sequence).

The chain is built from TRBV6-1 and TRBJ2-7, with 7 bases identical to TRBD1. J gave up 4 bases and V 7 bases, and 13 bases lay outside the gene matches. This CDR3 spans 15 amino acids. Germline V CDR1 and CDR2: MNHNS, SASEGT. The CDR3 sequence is CASTELNRGSYEQYF. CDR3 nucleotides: TGTGCCAGCACCGAACTTAACAGGGGAAGTTACGAGCAGTACTTC.

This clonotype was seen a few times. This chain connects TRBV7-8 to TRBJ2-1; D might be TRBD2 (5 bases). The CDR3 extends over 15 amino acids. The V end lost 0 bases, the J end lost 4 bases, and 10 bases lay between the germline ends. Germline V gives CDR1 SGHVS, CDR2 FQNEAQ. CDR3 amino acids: CASSLAGAGYNEQFF. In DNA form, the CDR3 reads TGTGCCAGCAGCTTAGCGGGAGCCGGTTACAATGAGCAGTTCTTC.

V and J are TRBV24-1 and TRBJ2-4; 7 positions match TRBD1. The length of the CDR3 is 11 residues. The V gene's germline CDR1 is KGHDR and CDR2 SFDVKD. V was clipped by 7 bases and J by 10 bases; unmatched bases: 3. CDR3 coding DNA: TGTGCCACCAGCACAGGGGAAATTCAGTACTTC. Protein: CATSTGEIQYF.

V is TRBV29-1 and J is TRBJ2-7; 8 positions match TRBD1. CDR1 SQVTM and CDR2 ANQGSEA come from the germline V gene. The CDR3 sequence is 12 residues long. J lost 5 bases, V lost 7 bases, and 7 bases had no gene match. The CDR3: CSGGQGPDEQYF. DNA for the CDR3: TGCAGCGGTGGACAGGGCCCCGACGAGCAGTACTTC.

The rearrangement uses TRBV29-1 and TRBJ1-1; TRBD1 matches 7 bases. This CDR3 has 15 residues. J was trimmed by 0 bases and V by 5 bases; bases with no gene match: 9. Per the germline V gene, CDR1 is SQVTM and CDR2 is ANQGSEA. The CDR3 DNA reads TGCAGCGTTCAACAGGGAGGGGGCATGAACACTGAAGCTTTCTTT. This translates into CSVQQGGGMNTEAFF.

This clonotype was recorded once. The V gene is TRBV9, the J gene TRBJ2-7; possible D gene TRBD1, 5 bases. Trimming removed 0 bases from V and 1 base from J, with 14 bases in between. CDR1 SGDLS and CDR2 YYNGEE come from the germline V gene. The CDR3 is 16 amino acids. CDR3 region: CASSVEAAGFSYEQYF. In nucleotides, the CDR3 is TGTGCCAGCAGCGTAGAGGCGGCAGGGTTTTCCTACGAGCAGTACTTC.

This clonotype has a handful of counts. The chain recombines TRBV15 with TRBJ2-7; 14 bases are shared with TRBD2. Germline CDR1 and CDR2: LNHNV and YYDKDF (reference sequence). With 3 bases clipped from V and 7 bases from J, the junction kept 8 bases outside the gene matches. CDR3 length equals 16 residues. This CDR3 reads CATSSPGLAGEGEQYF. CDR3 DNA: TGTGCCACCAGCAGTCCGGGACTAGCGGGAGAAGGTGAGCAGTACTTC.

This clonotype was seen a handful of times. The CDR3 is CASSQELSMNTEAFF. In DNA, the CDR3 is TGTGCCAGCAGCCAAGAGCTGTCCATGAACACTGAAGCTTTCTTT. V is TRBV4-2 and J is TRBJ1-1; unclear D gene. This CDR3 spans 15 amino acids. Trimming cost V 0 bases and J 0 bases, with 8 bases left between them. The germline V gene has CDR1 LGHNA and CDR2 YNFKEQ.

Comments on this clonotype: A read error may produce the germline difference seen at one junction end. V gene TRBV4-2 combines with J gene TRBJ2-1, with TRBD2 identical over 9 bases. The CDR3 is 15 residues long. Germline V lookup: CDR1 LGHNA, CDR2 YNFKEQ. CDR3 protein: CASSQGEGGRVEQVF. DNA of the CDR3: TGTGCCAGCAGCCAAGGGGAAGGCGGGAGGGTTGAGCAGGTCTTC.

The CDR3 protein is CASSQEGIGTDTQYF. Written as DNA, the CDR3 is TGCGCCAGCAGCCAAGAGGGTATCGGGACAGATACGCAGTATTTT. The chain is built from TRBV4-1 and TRBJ2-3, with D uncertain. The CDR3 is 15 amino acids. The germline V and J ends were trimmed by 0 bases and 3 bases, with 10 bases remaining between them. CDR1 and CDR2 (germline): MGHRA, YSYEKL.

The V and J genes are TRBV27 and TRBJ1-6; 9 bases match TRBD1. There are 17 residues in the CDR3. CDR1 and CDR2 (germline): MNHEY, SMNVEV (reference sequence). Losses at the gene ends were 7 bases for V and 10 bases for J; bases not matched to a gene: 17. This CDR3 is CASTFRVFGTGWSPLHF. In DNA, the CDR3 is TGTGCCAGCACCTTTCGAGTTTTCGGGACAGGGTGGTCACCCCTCCACTTT.

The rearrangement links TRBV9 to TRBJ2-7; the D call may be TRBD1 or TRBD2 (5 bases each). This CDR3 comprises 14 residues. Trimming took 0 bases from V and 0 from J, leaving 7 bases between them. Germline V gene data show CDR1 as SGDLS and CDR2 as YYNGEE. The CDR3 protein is CASSVGDDSYEQYF. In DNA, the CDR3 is TGTGCCAGCAGCGTAGGGGACGACTCCTACGAGCAGTACTTC.

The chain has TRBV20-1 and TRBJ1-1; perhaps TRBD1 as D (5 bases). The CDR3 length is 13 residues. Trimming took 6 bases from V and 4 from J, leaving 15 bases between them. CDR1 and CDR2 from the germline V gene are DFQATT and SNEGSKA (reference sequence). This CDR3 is CSASQFGGTEAFF. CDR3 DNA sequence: TGCAGTGCCTCCCAGTTCGGGGGCACTGAAGCTTTCTTT.

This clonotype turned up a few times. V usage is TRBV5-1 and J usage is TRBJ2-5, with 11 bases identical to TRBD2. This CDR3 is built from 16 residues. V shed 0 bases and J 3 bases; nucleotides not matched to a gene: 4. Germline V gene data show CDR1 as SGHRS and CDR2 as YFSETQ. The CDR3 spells CASSLAILAGEETQYF. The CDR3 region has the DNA TGCGCCAGCAGCTTGGCCATACTAGCGGGAGAAGAGACCCAGTACTTC.

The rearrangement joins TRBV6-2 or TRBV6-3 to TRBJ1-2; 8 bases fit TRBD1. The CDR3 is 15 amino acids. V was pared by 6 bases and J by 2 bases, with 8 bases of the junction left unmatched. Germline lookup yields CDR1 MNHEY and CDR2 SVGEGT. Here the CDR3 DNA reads TGTGCCAGCAGACCAACCGGGACAGGCAACTATGGCTACACCTTC. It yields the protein CASRPTGTGNYGYTF.

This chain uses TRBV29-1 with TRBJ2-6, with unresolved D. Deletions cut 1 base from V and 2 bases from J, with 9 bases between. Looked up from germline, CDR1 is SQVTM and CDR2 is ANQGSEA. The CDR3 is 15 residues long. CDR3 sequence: CSVEGGSPGANVLTF. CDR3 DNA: TGCAGCGTTGAAGGCGGATCCCCTGGGGCCAACGTCCTGACTTTC.

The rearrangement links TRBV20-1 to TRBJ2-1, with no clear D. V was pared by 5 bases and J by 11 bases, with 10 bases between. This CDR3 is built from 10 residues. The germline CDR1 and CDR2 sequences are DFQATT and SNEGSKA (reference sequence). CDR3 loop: CSAVLGQQFF. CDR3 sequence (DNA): TGCAGTGCTGTACTTGGTCAGCAGTTCTTC.

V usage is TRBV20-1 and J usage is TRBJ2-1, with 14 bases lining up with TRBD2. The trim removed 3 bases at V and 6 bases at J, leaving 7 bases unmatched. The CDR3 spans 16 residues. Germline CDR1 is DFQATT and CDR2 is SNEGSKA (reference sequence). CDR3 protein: CSARKYGTSGSNEQFF. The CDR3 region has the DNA TGCAGTGCTAGGAAGTATGGGACTAGCGGGAGCAATGAGCAGTTCTTC.

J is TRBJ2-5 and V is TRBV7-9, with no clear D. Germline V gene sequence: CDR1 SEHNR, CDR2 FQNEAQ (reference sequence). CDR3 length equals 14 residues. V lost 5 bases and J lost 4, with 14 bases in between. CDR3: CASSDADFGETQYF. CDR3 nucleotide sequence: TGTGCCAGCAGCGATGCTGATTTTGGAGAGACCCAGTACTTC.

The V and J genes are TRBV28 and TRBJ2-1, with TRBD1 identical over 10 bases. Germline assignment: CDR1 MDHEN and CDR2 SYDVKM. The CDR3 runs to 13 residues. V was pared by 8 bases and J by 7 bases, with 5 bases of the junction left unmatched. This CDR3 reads CASWRTGGNEQFF. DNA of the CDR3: TGTGCCAGCTGGAGGACAGGGGGTAATGAGCAGTTCTTC.

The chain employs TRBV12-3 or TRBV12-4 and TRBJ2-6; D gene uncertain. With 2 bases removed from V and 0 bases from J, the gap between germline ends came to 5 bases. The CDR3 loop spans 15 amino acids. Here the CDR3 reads CASSLQLSGANVLTF. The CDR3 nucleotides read TGTGCCAGCAGTTTACAACTCTCTGGGGCCAACGTCCTGACTTTC.

CDR3 DNA: TGTGCTAGCGGTATAGCCATGGGACTAGCCATTGTCAATGAGCAGTTCTTC. Its protein is CASGIAMGLAIVNEQFF. The rearrangement links TRBV7-7 to TRBJ2-1; 9 bases are shared with TRBD2. Germline loops: CDR1 SSHAT, CDR2 FNYEAQ (reference sequence). The CDR3 contains 17 residues.

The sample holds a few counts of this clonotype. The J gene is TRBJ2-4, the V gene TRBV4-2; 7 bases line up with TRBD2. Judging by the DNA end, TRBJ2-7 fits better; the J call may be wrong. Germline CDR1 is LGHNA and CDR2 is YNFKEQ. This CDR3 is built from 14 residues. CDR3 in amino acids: CASSQARGDYEQYF. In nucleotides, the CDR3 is TGTGCCAGCAGCCAAGCCCGGGGGGACTACGAGCAGTACTTC.